These 15 T cell receptor beta chains were sequenced from one sample in a study of Ad26.COV2.S vaccination and SARS-CoV-2 variants. Sample treatment: approximately 18 received Ad26.COV2.S at low or high dose, single or two shots; roughly five received placebo; per-sample allocation not given. Sampling was performed 63 days after the first vaccine or placebo injection. The data were produced by immunoSEQ multiplex PCR, yet TCRdb's version contains in-frame clones alone and is incomplete. Of 400,000 to 450,000 clones detected, around 90% appear once; the ten largest clones hold 10% to 15%. The sequenced sample was peripheral blood, obtained in a trial of Ad26.COV2.S vaccine versus placebo. The receptor source for this set is a person between 18 and 59 years old who received the Ad26.COV2.S COVID-19 vaccine or a placebo.

Turning to this clone: Other DNA sequences in the same sample also yield this CDR3. The chain is built from TRBV29-1 and TRBJ2-7; 11 positions match TRBD2. This CDR3 is built from 12 residues. In germline, CDR1 is SQVTM, CDR2 ANQGSEA. The J segment lost 3 bases and the V segment lost 6 bases, leaving 1 base of the junction unmatched. The chain's CDR3 is CSVGLAGYEQYF. CDR3 coding DNA: TGCAGCGTCGGACTAGCGGGCTACGAGCAGTACTTC.

V usage is TRBV12-3 or TRBV12-4 and J usage is TRBJ2-1; D gene unclear. Trimming removed 1 base at V and 12 bases at J, with 10 bases between. CDR3 length equals 12 residues. In DNA form, the CDR3 reads TGTGCCAGCAGTTTAGTCCCAAGTGGGCAGTTCTTC. Residues: CASSLVPSGQFF.

The chain recombines TRBV12-5 with TRBJ2-1, with 10 bases aligning to TRBD2. Germline V gene lookup returns CDR1 LGHNT and CDR2 FRNRAP. The trim removed 2 bases at V and 7 bases at J, leaving 8 bases unmatched. There are 16 residues in the CDR3. CDR3 in amino acids: CASGLRLAGVHNEQFF. CDR3 bases: TGTGCTAGTGGTTTGCGGCTAGCGGGAGTCCATAATGAGCAGTTCTTC.

The chain carries TRBV6-2 or TRBV6-3 and TRBJ2-7; a weak D match, TRBD1 (5 bases). The ends were cut back, 2 bases at V and 6 bases at J, with 11 bases in the middle. The CDR3 loop spans 13 amino acids. Germline V gene sequence: CDR1 MNHEY, CDR2 SVGEGT. The CDR3 sequence is CASSYRGDAEQYF. CDR3 coding DNA: TGTGCCAGCAGTTACAGGGGCGATGCCGAGCAGTACTTC.

The chain links TRBV4-2 to TRBJ2-7; TRBD2 agrees at 13 bases. The CDR3 runs to 17 residues. The germline V gene has CDR1 LGHNA and CDR2 YNFKEQ. V shed 1 base, J shed 3 bases, and the junction held 6 bases outside the gene matches. The CDR3 loop is CASSQAPRTSGSYEQYF. CDR3 bases: TGTGCCAGCAGCCAAGCTCCTCGGACTAGCGGGAGCTACGAGCAGTACTTC.

This sequence joins TRBV24-1 and TRBJ1-1; a weak D match, TRBD1 (6 bases). The CDR3 consists of 17 residues. CDR1 KGHDR and CDR2 SFDVKD come from the germline V gene. Trimming removed 0 bases from V and 0 bases from J, with 13 bases in between. CDR3 coding DNA: TGTGCCACCAGTGATTTGCCCCGGGGGCGCGTGAACACTGAAGCTTTCTTT. Translated, it gives CATSDLPRGRVNTEAFF.

The rearrangement links TRBV19 to TRBJ2-7; TRBD2 aligns across 7 bases. The V and J ends lost 3 bases and 6 bases, in that order; junction bases with no gene match: 8. Germline V gene data show CDR1 as LNHDA and CDR2 as SQIVND (reference sequence). The CDR3 totals 14 residues. CDR3 sequence: CASSMGGRAVEQYF. Written as DNA, the CDR3 is TGTGCCAGTAGTATGGGAGGGAGGGCCGTCGAGCAGTACTTC.

The chain uses TRBV5-1 and TRBJ2-7, with D uncertain. This CDR3 comprises 15 residues. V dropped 0 bases and J dropped 1 base, with 11 bases sitting between them. The germline V gene has CDR1 SGHRS and CDR2 YFSETQ. CDR3 loop: CASSLDSTNSYEQYF. CDR3 in DNA: TGCGCCAGCAGCTTGGATTCGACAAATTCCTACGAGCAGTACTTC.

The V gene is TRBV7-2, the J gene TRBJ1-6; no reliable D call. This CDR3 region has 16 residues. Trimming removed 2 bases at V and 0 bases at J, with 8 bases between. The germline V gene has CDR1 SGHTA and CDR2 FQGNSA. The CDR3, as DNA: TGTGCCAGCAGCTTATATGTGAGCTCCTATAATTCACCCCTCCACTTT. This gives the protein CASSLYVSSYNSPLHF. The full variable domain, completed using reference TRBV7-2 and TRBJ1-6, is GAGVSQSPSNKVTEKGKDVELRCDPISGHTALYWYRQSLGQGLEFLIYFQGNSAPDKSGLPSDRFSAERTGGSVSTLTIQRTQQEDSAVYLCASSLYVSSYNSPLHFGNGTRLTVT.

V gene TRBV19 combines with J gene TRBJ1-2; TRBD1 is a possible D gene (5 bases). Germline CDR1 is LNHDA and CDR2 is SQIVND (reference sequence). The CDR3 totals 14 residues. The V end lost 6 bases, the J end lost 7 bases, and 18 bases lay between the germline ends. DNA for the CDR3: TGTGCCAGTAGCTACGGACTGGCCGGGGGTGGCTACACCTTC. Translating gives CASSYGLAGGGYTF.

V usage is TRBV28 and J usage is TRBJ1-1; D remains ambiguous. Germline CDR1 and CDR2: MDHEN and SYDVKM. Trimming removed 4 bases at V and 5 bases at J, with 17 bases between. CDR3 length: 15 amino acids. CDR3 in amino acids: CASSSDTIPRTEAFF. As DNA, the CDR3 is TGTGCCAGCAGTTCCGATACTATACCAAGGACTGAAGCTTTCTTT.

V is TRBV28 and J is TRBJ1-1; D is unclear. V dropped 4 bases and J dropped 2 bases, with 14 bases sitting between them. The CDR3 length is 15 residues. Germline V lookup: CDR1 MDHEN, CDR2 SYDVKM. CDR3 protein: CASSSYYSPNTEAFF. In DNA, the CDR3 is TGTGCCAGCAGTTCTTACTACAGTCCCAACACTGAAGCTTTCTTT.

V and J are TRBV7-9 and TRBJ2-1; 9 bases are shared with TRBD2. Germline V CDR1 and CDR2: SEHNR, FQNEAQ (reference sequence). V lost 3 bases to trimming and J lost 1 base; unmatched junction nucleotides: 1. The length of the CDR3 is 15 residues. CDR3 in DNA: TGTGCCAGCAGCTTTAGCGGGAGATCCTACAATGAGCAGTTCTTC. This codes for CASSFSGRSYNEQFF.

This chain uses TRBV7-4 with TRBJ2-5, with TRBD2 identical over 8 bases. The junction had 14 bases not matched to a gene; V was cut back by 3 bases and J by 5 bases. CDR1 and CDR2 (germline): SGHVT, SQSDAQ. The CDR3 covers 17 residues. The CDR3 DNA is TGTGCCAGCAGCTTGAGTTTGCCGGGAGGGCCTCGGGAGACCCAGTACTTC. Amino acids: CASSLSLPGGPRETQYF. The whole variable domain, filled in from reference TRBV7-4 and TRBJ2-5, reads GAGVSQSPRYKVAKRGRDVALRCDSISGHVTLYWYRQTLGQGSEVLTYSQSDAQRDKSGRPSGRFSAERPERSVSTLKIQRTEQGDSAVYLCASSLSLPGGPRETQYFGPGTRLLVL.

This chain joins TRBV9 and TRBJ1-1, with TRBD1 identical over 9 bases. Trimming cost V 4 bases and J 5 bases; bases outside gene matches: 12. Germline CDR1 and CDR2: SGDLS and YYNGEE. The CDR3 sequence is 16 residues long. The CDR3 sequence is CASSKGQGEVRTEAFF. CDR3 DNA: TGTGCCAGCAGCAAGGGACAGGGAGAGGTACGGACTGAAGCTTTCTTT.